The 14 T cell receptor beta chains listed next were all sequenced from one sample in a study of immune evolution from preneoplasia to lung adenocarcinoma. Libraries were prepared by immunoSEQ multiplex PCR; TCRdb keeps only in-frame clonotypes and omits some of them. The table has some 9,200 clones, 80% to 90% seen once. The material sequenced was FFPE minimally invasive lung adenocarcinoma tissue. Receptors originate from a person aged 70 to 80 with lung adenocarcinoma.

The V gene is TRBV6-5, the J gene TRBJ1-1; 9 bases line up with TRBD1. CDR1 and CDR2 from the germline V gene are MNHEY and SVGAGI. V dropped 6 bases and J dropped 1; count of bases not matched to a gene: 6. The CDR3 runs 15 residues. As DNA, the CDR3 is TGTGCCAGCAGGTCGGGACAGGGATGGAACACTGAAGCTTTCTTT. Protein: CASRSGQGWNTEAFF.

This clone turned up a few times. The chain recombines TRBV2 with TRBJ2-5; D tentatively reads TRBD1 or TRBD2 (6 bases each). This CDR3 region has 14 residues. CDR1 and CDR2 from the germline V gene are SNHLY and FYNNEI. V dropped 7 bases and J dropped 1 base, with 13 bases sitting between them. The CDR3 reads CASKGVAVQETQYF. The CDR3 bases are TGTGCCAGCAAGGGGGTAGCGGTCCAAGAGACCCAGTACTTC.

V and J are TRBV5-1 and TRBJ1-5; D is ambiguous. Germline CDR1 and CDR2: SGHRS and YFSETQ. With 0 bases removed from V and 1 base from J, the gap between germline ends came to 5 bases. This CDR3 region has 14 residues. CDR3 sequence: CASSLVDSNQPQHF. DNA of the CDR3: TGCGCCAGCAGCTTGGTAGACAGCAATCAGCCCCAGCATTTT.

The V gene is TRBV10-2, the J gene TRBJ1-3; 11 positions agree with TRBD1. The V and J ends lost 3 bases and 7 bases, in that order; junction bases with no gene match: 11. Germline V gene lookup returns CDR1 WSHSY and CDR2 SAAADI. The CDR3 sequence is 17 residues long. The CDR3 region has the DNA TGCGCCAGCAGTGAAAGCGTAGGGACAGGGGGAGCGAACACCATATATTTT. Translation: CASSESVGTGGANTIYF.

V and J are TRBV7-9 and TRBJ2-5; TRBD2 is a possible D gene (6 bases). Germline values: CDR1 SEHNR, CDR2 FQNEAQ (reference sequence). The V gene lost 4 bases and the J gene lost 4 bases, with 13 bases spanning the gap. There are 14 residues in the CDR3. CDR3: CASSSSRRGETQYF. CDR3 DNA: TGTGCCAGCAGCTCAAGTAGGAGGGGAGAGACCCAGTACTTC.

This clone was seen only once. The chain couples TRBV5-6 to TRBJ2-3; 11 nucleotides agree with TRBD2. The germline V gene has CDR1 SGHDT and CDR2 YYEEEE. The CDR3 contains 13 residues. The J segment lost 5 bases and the V segment lost 6 bases, leaving 2 bases of the junction unmatched. The CDR3 region is CASKGLAGDTQYF. CDR3 DNA: TGTGCCAGCAAAGGACTAGCGGGAGATACGCAGTATTTT.

The V gene is TRBV29-1, the J gene TRBJ1-1; TRBD1 is a possible D gene (5 bases). The CDR3 totals 11 residues. Trimming left V 2 bases short and J 13 bases short, with 14 bases between. CDR1 and CDR2 (germline): SQVTM, ANQGSEA. CDR3 loop: CSVETGRGDFF. CDR3 coding DNA: TGCAGCGTTGAAACGGGGCGGGGGGATTTCTTT.

This clone was found a few times. The chain is built from TRBV7-9 and TRBJ2-5; a possible D gene is TRBD1 (5 bases). Germline V gene sequence: CDR1 SEHNR, CDR2 FQNEAQ (reference sequence). The CDR3 is made up of 15 amino acids. The ends were cut back, 1 base at V and 0 bases at J, with 9 bases in the middle. CDR3 amino acids: CASSLVSGYQETQYF. Written as DNA, the CDR3 is TGTGCCAGCAGCTTAGTGTCAGGGTACCAAGAGACCCAGTACTTC.

The genes are TRBV28 and TRBJ1-5; no firm D call. There are 18 residues in the CDR3. Germline V gene data show CDR1 as MDHEN and CDR2 as SYDVKM. Trimming pared 7 bases from V and 0 bases from J, leaving 22 bases between. The chain's CDR3 is CASTPPSARYSSNQPQHF. The CDR3 bases are TGTGCCAGCACCCCACCTTCGGCCAGGTACTCTAGCAATCAGCCCCAGCATTTT.

In DNA form, the CDR3 reads TGTGCCAGCAGCTTACGGGGACAAAAGCTCACTGAAGCTTTCTTT. This codes for CASSLRGQKLTEAFF. V gene TRBV11-2 combines with J gene TRBJ1-1, with a weak D call TRBD1 (6 bases). With 2 bases removed from V and 4 bases from J, the gap between germline ends came to 14 bases. Germline assignment: CDR1 SGHAT and CDR2 FQNNGV. CDR3 length equals 15 residues.

The rearrangement uses TRBV5-1 and TRBJ2-3; D perhaps matches TRBD1 (8 bases). Deletions cut 1 base from V and 2 bases from J, with 11 bases between. This CDR3 is built from 15 residues. Germline CDR1 reads SGHRS; CDR2 reads YFSETQ. CDR3 loop: CASSLTGGDTDTQYF. The DNA of the CDR3 is TGCGCCAGCAGCTTGACAGGGGGGGACACAGATACGCAGTATTTT.

The genes are TRBV13 and TRBJ2-7; 7 bases agree with TRBD1. The V and J ends lost 6 bases and 3 bases, in that order; junction bases with no gene match: 8. The CDR3 is 14 residues long. The germline V gene has CDR1 PRHDT and CDR2 FYEKMQ (reference sequence). The CDR3 region is CASSYGDRNYEQYF. DNA of the CDR3: TGTGCCAGCAGTTATGGGGACAGAAACTACGAGCAGTACTTC.

The gene calls are TRBV18 and TRBJ1-5; tentatively, D is TRBD1 (6 bases). Per germline, CDR1 KGHSH and CDR2 LQKENI. Trimming stripped 3 bases from V and 1 base from J, with 10 bases between. The CDR3 runs to 15 residues. The CDR3 nucleotides are TGTGCCAGCTCACCTAATGGACAGAGCAATCAGCCCCAGCATTTT. Translated: CASSPNGQSNQPQHF. The full variable domain, with the rest looked up from reference TRBV18 and TRBJ1-5, is NAGVMQNPRHLVRRRGQEARLRCSPMKGHSHVYWYRQLPEEGLKFMVYLQKENIIDESGMPKERFSAEFPKEGPSILRIQQVVRGDSAAYFCASSPNGQSNQPQHFGDGTRLSIL.

The chain carries TRBV6-1 and TRBJ1-2; D perhaps matches TRBD1 (5 bases). The CDR3 runs to 13 residues. Deletions cut 5 bases from V and 7 bases from J, with 14 bases between. Germline V gene sequence: CDR1 MNHNS, CDR2 SASEGT. CDR3 loop: CASSRGTAAGYTF. CDR3 nucleotide sequence: TGTGCCAGCAGTAGAGGGACGGCTGCTGGCTACACCTTC.